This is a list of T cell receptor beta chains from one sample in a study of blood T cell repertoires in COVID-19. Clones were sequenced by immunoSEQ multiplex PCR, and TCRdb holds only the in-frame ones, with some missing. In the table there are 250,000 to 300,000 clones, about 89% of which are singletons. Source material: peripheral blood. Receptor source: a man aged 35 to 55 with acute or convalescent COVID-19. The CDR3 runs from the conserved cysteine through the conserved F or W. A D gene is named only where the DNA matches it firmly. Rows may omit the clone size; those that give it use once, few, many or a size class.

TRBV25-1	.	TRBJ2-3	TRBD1	CASRRTGDTDTQYF	TGTGCCAGCAGGAGGACAGGCGACACAGATACGCAGTATTTT
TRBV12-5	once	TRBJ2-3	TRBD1	CASGLGNRGADTQYF	TGTGCTAGTGGTTTGGGGAACAGGGGTGCAGATACGCAGTATTTT
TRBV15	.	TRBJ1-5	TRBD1	CATSSRDRGDQPQHF	TGTGCCACCAGCAGTCGGGACAGGGGCGATCAGCCCCAGCATTTT
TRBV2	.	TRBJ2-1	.	CASSEQGGEQFF	TGTGCCAGCAGTGAACAGGGGGGTGAGCAGTTCTTC
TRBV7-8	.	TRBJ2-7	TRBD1	CASSLQGAYEQYF	TGTGCCAGCAGCTTACAGGGGGCCTACGAGCAGTACTTC
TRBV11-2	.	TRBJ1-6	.	CASSPQGSGADSPLHF	TGTGCCAGCAGCCCGCAGGGATCTGGGGCCGATTCACCCCTCCACTTT
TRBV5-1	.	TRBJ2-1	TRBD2	CASSFWSGGAYNEQFF	TGCGCCAGCAGCTTTTGGAGCGGGGGGGCGTACAATGAGCAGTTCTTC
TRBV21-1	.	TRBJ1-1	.	CASSGQGGSEAFF	TGTGCCAGCAGCGGCCAGGGGGGCTCTGAAGCTTTCTTT
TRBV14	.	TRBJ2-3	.	CASRYSGSQAQYF	TGTGCCAGCAGGTACTCAGGGTCTCAGGCGCAGTATTTT
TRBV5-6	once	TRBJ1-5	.	CASSQGRGYQPQHF	TGTGCCAGCAGTCAGGGCCGGGGGTATCAGCCCCAGCATTTT
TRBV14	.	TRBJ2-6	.	CASRSSGANVLTF	TGTGCCAGCAGGAGTTCTGGGGCCAACGTCCTGACTTTC
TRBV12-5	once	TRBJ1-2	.	CASGLYQGQDYGYTF	TGTGCTAGTGGTTTGTACCAGGGACAAGACTATGGCTACACCTTC
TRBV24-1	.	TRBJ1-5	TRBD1	CATSDSIGTGLNQPQHF	TGTGCCACCAGTGATTCCATCGGGACAGGGCTTAATCAGCCCCAGCATTTT
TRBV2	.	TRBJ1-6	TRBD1	CASSPGTGGSPLHF	TGTGCCAGCAGTCCCGGGACAGGGGGATCACCCCTCCACTTT
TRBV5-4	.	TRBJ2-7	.	CASSFGRGYEQYF	TGTGCCAGCAGCTTCGGCAGGGGCTACGAGCAGTACTTC
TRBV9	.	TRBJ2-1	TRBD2	CASSAVAGGHGGNEQFF	TGTGCCAGCAGCGCTGTAGCGGGGGGGCACGGTGGCAATGAGCAGTTCTTC
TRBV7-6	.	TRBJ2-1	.	CASSLLTPEQFF	TGTGCCAGCAGCTTATTGACACCTGAGCAGTTCTTC
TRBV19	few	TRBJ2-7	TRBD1	CASRGTGTLYEQYF	TGTGCCAGTAGGGGGACAGGGACTCTCTACGAGCAGTACTTC
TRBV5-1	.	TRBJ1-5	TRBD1	CASRLTGGSNQPQHF	TGCGCCAGCAGACTAACAGGGGGTAGCAATCAGCCCCAGCATTTT
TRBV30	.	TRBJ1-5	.	CAWSVRVGQPQHF	TGTGCCTGGAGTGTACGGGTTGGACAGCCCCAGCATTTT
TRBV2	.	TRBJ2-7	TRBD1	CASSLPLTGTDEQYF	TGTGCCAGCAGCCTTCCTTTGACAGGGACCGACGAGCAGTACTTC
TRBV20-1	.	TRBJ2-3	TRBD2	CSASGLAGDTQYF	TGCAGTGCTAGTGGCCTAGCGGGGGATACGCAGTATTTT
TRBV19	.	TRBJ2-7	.	CASSIGHYYEQYF	TGTGCCAGTAGTATTGGACACTACTACGAGCAGTACTTC
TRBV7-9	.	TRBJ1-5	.	CASSLVVQSNQPQHF	TGTGCCAGCAGCTTAGTGGTACAGAGCAATCAGCCCCAGCATTTT
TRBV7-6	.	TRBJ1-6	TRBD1	CASSPGTGESSPLHF	TGTGCCAGCAGCCCCGGGACAGGGGAAAGTTCACCCCTCCACTTT
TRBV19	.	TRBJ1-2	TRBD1	CASSVKQGANGYTF	TGTGCCAGTAGTGTGAAACAGGGGGCGAATGGCTACACCTTC
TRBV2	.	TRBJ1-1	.	CASSGRTANTEAFF	TGTGCCAGCAGTGGAAGGACAGCGAACACTGAAGCTTTCTTT
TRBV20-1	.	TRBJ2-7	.	CSAHGAYEQYF	TGCAGTGCTCACGGGGCCTACGAGCAGTACTTC
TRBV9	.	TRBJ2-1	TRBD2	CASSVTRAGVSYNEQFF	TGTGCCAGCAGCGTTACACGAGCGGGGGTCTCCTACAATGAGCAGTTCTTC
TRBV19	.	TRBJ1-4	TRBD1	CATTRGTGGVRDEKLFF	TGTGCCACCACCCGAGGGACAGGGGGCGTCAGGGATGAAAAACTGTTTTTT
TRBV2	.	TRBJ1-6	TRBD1	CASSGQAYNSPLHF	TGTGCCAGCTCAGGACAGGCCTATAATTCACCCCTCCACTTT
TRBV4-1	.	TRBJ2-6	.	CASSQDGRFSGANVLTF	TGCGCCAGCAGCCAGGATGGGAGGTTCTCTGGGGCCAACGTCCTGACTTTC
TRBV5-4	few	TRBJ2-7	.	CASSPSPQGAYEQYF	TGTGCCAGCAGCCCTTCTCCACAGGGCGCCTACGAGCAGTACTTC
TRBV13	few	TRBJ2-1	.	CASSLQGTSSYNEQFF	TGTGCCAGCAGCCTACAGGGCACCAGCTCCTACAATGAGCAGTTCTTC
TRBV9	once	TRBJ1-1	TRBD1	CASSPWGQGNTEAFF	TGTGCCAGCAGCCCCTGGGGACAGGGGAACACTGAAGCTTTCTTT
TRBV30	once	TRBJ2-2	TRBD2	CAWSRGGPSNTGELFF	TGTGCCTGGAGTCGGGGGGGGCCTTCGAACACCGGGGAGCTGTTTTTT
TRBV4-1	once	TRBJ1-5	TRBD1	CASSQAGQGNQPQHF	TGCGCCAGCAGCCAAGCGGGACAGGGTAATCAGCCCCAGCATTTT
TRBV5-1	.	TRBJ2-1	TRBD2	CASSLYTLAGYNEQFF	TGCGCCAGCAGCTTGTATACACTAGCGGGGTACAATGAGCAGTTCTTC
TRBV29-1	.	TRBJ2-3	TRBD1	CSVDRGTADTQYF	TGCAGCGTTGACAGGGGGACGGCAGATACGCAGTATTTT
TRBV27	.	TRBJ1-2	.	CASSRQGGLGQRAFNYGYTF	TGTGCCAGCAGTCGTCAAGGGGGTTTGGGACAAAGGGCCTTCAACTATGGCTACACCTTC
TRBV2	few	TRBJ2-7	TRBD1	CASRTRDRGDEQYF	TGTGCCAGCAGAACTAGGGACAGGGGGGACGAGCAGTACTTC
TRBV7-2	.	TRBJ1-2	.	CASSRTNNYGYTF	TGTGCCAGCAGCCGGACAAATAACTATGGCTACACCTTC
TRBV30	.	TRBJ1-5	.	CAWSSLTVNQPQHF	TGTGCCTGGAGTTCCCTAACAGTAAATCAGCCCCAGCATTTT
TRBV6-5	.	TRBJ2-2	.	CASSYYGLQGELFF	TGTGCCAGCAGTTACTACGGACTACAGGGGGAGCTGTTTTTT
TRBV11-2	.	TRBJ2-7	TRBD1	CASSSQGPHYEQYF	TGTGCCAGCAGCTCACAGGGGCCTCACTACGAGCAGTACTTC
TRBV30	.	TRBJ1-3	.	CAWNAAGNTIYF	TGTGCCTGGAATGCGGCTGGAAACACCATATATTTT
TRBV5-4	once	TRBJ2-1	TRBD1	CASSRPRTGGNNEQFF	TGTGCCAGCAGCCGCCCACGGACAGGGGGTAACAATGAGCAGTTCTTC
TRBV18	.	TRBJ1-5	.	CASSPSGNQPQHF	TGTGCCAGCTCACCGTCGGGCAATCAGCCCCAGCATTTT
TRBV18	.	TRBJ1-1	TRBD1	CASLQGVNTEAFF	TGTGCCAGCCTACAGGGGGTGAACACTGAAGCTTTCTTT
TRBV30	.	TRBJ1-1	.	CAWSSESTEAFF	TGTGCCTGGAGTTCGGAGAGCACTGAAGCTTTCTTT
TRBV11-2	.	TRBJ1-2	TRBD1	CASSLANRGPGYTF	TGTGCCAGCAGCTTAGCCAACAGGGGGCCTGGCTACACCTTC
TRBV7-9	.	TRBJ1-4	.	CASSFVSGDYEKLFF	TGTGCCAGCAGCTTCGTGTCAGGGGATTACGAAAAACTGTTTTTT
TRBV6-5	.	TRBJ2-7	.	CASTEGTTYEQYF	TGTGCCAGCACCGAAGGGACAACCTACGAGCAGTACTTC
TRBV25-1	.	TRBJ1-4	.	CASSALATNEKLFF	TGTGCCAGCAGTGCCCTTGCAACTAATGAAAAACTGTTTTTT
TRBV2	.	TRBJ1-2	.	CASTLTAGYTF	TGTGCCAGCACCCTGACAGCTGGCTACACCTTC